This T cell receptor beta chain stems from a study of T cells expressing NK-cell markers (dated by TCRdb to 2018 to 2020). Regarding the complete study: TCR beta-chain repertoires were profiled in sorted CD3+CD56+NKG2C+, CD3+CD56+NKG2C- and CD3+CD56-NKG2C+ T-cell subsets from fewer than 10 donors. Among the eight sequenced donors, seven were HCMV-seropositive and one was HCMV-seronegative. The study sequenced eight donors, all healthy volunteers chosen at random: three men and five women. The libraries were sequenced on Illumina HiSeq 2000/2500, MiSeq or NextSeq, producing 2 x 150 bp reads. The paper's findings and limits, for the study overall: It remained unclear whether the expanded NKG2C-expressing T cell clones were specific for HCMV antigens. Those dominant clonotypes were again the most abundant among CD3+CD56-NKG2C+ cells in a few donors, at about 25-60.1%. For over five donors, the dominant CD3+CD56+NKG2C+ clonotypes were among the top 10 CD8+ clonotypes and accounted for about 1.0-8% of CD8+ T cells.

TCRdb names Illumina HiSeq 2000 as the instrument used. TCR beta cDNA libraries were prepared using 5'RACE template switching, which introduced a universal primer site and unique molecular identifiers. cDNA synthesis was primed from the TCR beta constant segment, followed by two successive PCR amplification steps. As for how the authors treated the data: MIGEC handled demultiplexing of the reads and grouping by UMI, while MiTCR was used to assemble and quantify clonotypes. To exclude erroneous sequences, only TCR cDNA sequences supported by at least two reads were retained. The tcR package was used for downstream repertoire analysis, and clonotypes were matched across fractions by CDR3 nucleotide sequence plus V segment. VDJmatch was used to annotate antigen specificity against VDJdb, with one amino acid substitution allowed in CDR3. Based on TCRdb reprocessing of the reads, there is one entry per CDR3 protein sequence, and DNA is missing. For this entry, the V and J calls and clone size follow TCRdb and not the study's own pipeline. The sample's records list 350,000 to 450,000 distinct CDR3 sequences. Clones ranked in the top ten supply about 5.2% of the sample.

A commercial ELISA kit detecting HCMV-specific IgG in serum was used to determine HCMV serostatus. Peripheral blood mononuclear cells were isolated from blood by Ficoll density gradient centrifugation. A remark on this clonotype: Its antigen has not been determined.

Reading the germline V gene (reference sequence) gives CDR1 DFQATT and CDR2 SNEGSKA. The CDR3 holds 13 amino acids from the cysteine to the phenylalanine. DNA was not recorded. Here the chain combines TRBV20-1 and TRBJ2-3; TCRdb indicates TRBD1, and absent DNA this call remains unverified. Specimen: blood T cells: a sorted CD56 or NKG2C T cell subset, CD4+ or CD8+ T cells, or bulk PBMC T cells (not recorded which). The TCR was taken from a man aged 18-70 years in good health. The CDR3 in this case is CRAGRQLADTQYF.